The 24 T cell receptor beta chains below come from one sample, sequenced in a study of CD8+ T cells in alopecia areata. Sequencing templates came from extracted RNA that was reverse transcribed into cDNA. TCRdb keeps only in-frame clones here, not all; method: immunoSEQ multiplex PCR. The data contain tens of thousands of clones, 35% to 55% of them singletons. The treatment denotes: oral pan-JAK inhibitor, 5-10 mg twice daily. The input for sequencing was CD8+ T cells sorted from blood, taken at approximately week 36, from a patient treated with tofacitinib. All receptors come from a human donor with alopecia areata.

This clone was recorded a few times. This chain connects TRBV11-2 to TRBJ2-4; D might be TRBD1 (5 bases). The length of the CDR3 is 15 residues. The germline V gene has CDR1 SGHAT and CDR2 FQNNGV. V shed 5 bases and J shed 1 base, with 12 bases lying between them. CDR3 amino acids: CASSDSLWAKNIQYF. Written as DNA, the CDR3 is TGTGCCAGCAGCGACAGCCTTTGGGCCAAAAACATTCAGTACTTC.

This chain connects TRBV9 to TRBJ2-1; D is uncertain. The CDR3 is 13 amino acids. V shed 3 bases and J shed 3 bases, with 7 bases lying between them. CDR1 and CDR2 from the germline V gene are SGDLS and YYNGEE. The CDR3 sequence: CASSGSDYNEQFF. DNA of the CDR3: TGTGCCAGCAGCGGGAGTGACTACAATGAGCAGTTCTTC.

This sequence joins TRBV9 and TRBJ1-2; a possible D gene is TRBD1 (6 bases). CDR1 and CDR2 from the germline V gene are SGDLS and YYNGEE. The length of the CDR3 is 14 residues. Deletions cut 3 bases from V and 5 bases from J, with 14 bases between. The CDR3 here is CASSAGRGAYGYTF. CDR3 nucleotide sequence: TGTGCCAGCAGCGCCGGAAGGGGGGCGTATGGCTACACCTTC.

This clone has only one observation. The V and J genes are TRBV10-3 and TRBJ2-1; either TRBD1 or TRBD2 may supply D (5 bases each). V was trimmed by 8 bases and J by 9 bases, leaving 20 bases between them. Germline values: CDR1 ENHRY, CDR2 SYGVKD. The CDR3 consists of 14 residues. The CDR3 region has the DNA TGTGCCATCGGCTCAGGGCAGGGTGGGGGTGAGCAGTTCTTC. Translation: CAIGSGQGGGEQFF.

CDR3 protein: CASLYGTGSSYEQYF. DNA of the CDR3: TGTGCCAGCTTGTACGGAACGGGAAGCTCCTACGAGCAGTACTTC. This sequence joins TRBV2 and TRBJ2-7; TRBD2 might be the D (5 bases). Germline CDR1 reads SNHLY; CDR2 reads FYNNEI. Trimming pared 8 bases from V and 0 bases from J, leaving 17 bases between. The CDR3 is 15 residues long. Together with reference TRBV2 and TRBJ2-7, the CDR3 gives the full variable domain: EPEVTQTPSHQVTQMGQEVILRCVPISNHLYFYWYRQILGQKVEFLVSFYNNEISEKSEIFDDQFSVERPDGSNFTLKIRSTKLEDSAMYFCASLYGTGSSYEQYFGPGTRLTVT.

This clone was seen a handful of times. This chain uses TRBV29-1 with TRBJ2-2; a possible D gene is TRBD2 (5 bases). Deletions cut 6 bases from V and 7 bases from J, with 9 bases between. Germline CDR1 and CDR2: SQVTM and ANQGSEA. The CDR3 spans 11 residues. CDR3 DNA: TGCAGCGTAACCGAGGGCGGGGAGCTGTTTTTT. Encoded protein: CSVTEGGELFF.

The V and J genes are TRBV6-5 and TRBJ2-6; D ambiguous. V lost 2 bases and J 2 bases, leaving 1 base between the germline ends. There are 13 residues in the CDR3. The germline V gene encodes CDR1 MNHEY and CDR2 SVGAGI. The CDR3 reads CASSYAGANVLTF. The CDR3, as DNA: TGTGCCAGCAGTTACGCTGGGGCCAACGTCCTGACTTTC.

This chain uses TRBV9 with TRBJ2-3, with D perhaps matching TRBD1 or TRBD2 (5 bases each). V was clipped by 5 bases and J by 3 bases, with 13 bases between them. The CDR3 is made up of 14 amino acids. Germline V gives CDR1 SGDLS, CDR2 YYNGEE. The CDR3 here is CASSRDQRTDTQYF. The CDR3 DNA follows: TGTGCCAGCAGTCGGGACCAGAGAACAGATACGCAGTATTTT.

The chain employs TRBV27 and TRBJ1-1, with TRBD1 matching over 10 bases. Germline V lookup: CDR1 MNHEY, CDR2 SMNVEV (reference sequence). The length of the CDR3 is 15 residues. With V trimmed by 4 bases and J by 5 bases, 7 bases remained unmatched. CDR3 in amino acids: CASSSWTGGRTEAFF. DNA for the CDR3: TGTGCCAGCAGTTCCTGGACAGGGGGGAGGACTGAAGCTTTCTTT.

This clone showed up just a few times. The chain is built from TRBV25-1 and TRBJ2-7; unclear D gene. Germline V lookup: CDR1 MGHDK, CDR2 SYGVNS. There are 11 residues in the CDR3. Trimming took off 7 bases at V and 4 bases at J, with 8 bases between the two ends. CDR3 sequence: CASKANYEQYF. CDR3 DNA sequence: TGTGCCAGCAAAGCGAATTACGAGCAGTACTTC.

This clone was seen only a few times. This rearrangement joins TRBV29-1 to TRBJ2-1, with D tentatively TRBD1 (6 bases). V lost 1 base to trimming and J lost 8 bases, with 12 bases between them. Germline CDR1 SQVTM, CDR2 ANQGSEA. This CDR3 comprises 13 residues. The CDR3 DNA is TGCAGCGTTGAAGTTGGGACACCAGATGAGCAGTTCTTC. It translates to CSVEVGTPDEQFF.

J is TRBJ2-7 and V is TRBV10-3; the match to TRBD1 covers 11 bases. This CDR3 has 13 residues. V lost 4 bases and J lost 6; bases outside the gene matches: 2. CDR1 and CDR2 (germline): ENHRY, SYGVKD. This chain's CDR3 is CAISGDRGTEQYF. Here the CDR3 DNA reads TGTGCCATCAGTGGGGACAGGGGGACCGAGCAGTACTTC.

This clone has more than one count but fewer than ten. The gene calls are TRBV4-1 and TRBJ1-1; 7 positions agree with TRBD1. The CDR3 loop spans 15 amino acids. In germline, CDR1 is MGHRA, CDR2 YSYEKL. V dropped 6 bases and J dropped 0; count of bases not matched to a gene: 7. This chain's CDR3 is CASSPMQGVNTEAFF. As DNA, the CDR3 is TGCGCCAGCAGTCCTATGCAGGGGGTGAACACTGAAGCTTTCTTT.

This clone was observed a few times. The chain carries TRBV29-1 and TRBJ1-1; tentatively, D is TRBD1 (5 bases). Germline CDR1 reads SQVTM; CDR2 reads ANQGSEA. The CDR3 consists of 12 residues. V dropped 6 bases and J dropped 5 bases, with 13 bases sitting between them. CDR3: CSVGPGGTEAFF. The CDR3 region has the DNA TGCAGCGTAGGACCTGGGGGGACTGAAGCTTTCTTT.

The CDR3 loop is CASSQRLAYEQYF. CDR3 nucleotides: TGTGCCAGCAGTCAACGACTAGCCTACGAGCAGTACTTC. This rearrangement joins TRBV27 to TRBJ2-7; possibly TRBD2 for D (6 bases). CDR1 and CDR2 (germline): MNHEY, SMNVEV (reference sequence). V dropped 5 bases and J dropped 2 bases, with 10 bases sitting between them. The CDR3 is 13 amino acids.

The V gene is TRBV6-5, the J gene TRBJ1-5; TRBD1 matches at 7 bases. The trim removed 4 bases at V and 0 bases at J, leaving 3 bases unmatched. The germline CDR1 and CDR2 sequences are MNHEY and SVGAGI. The CDR3 length is 15 residues. In DNA, the CDR3 is TGTGCCAGCAGTTGGTCAGGGGGTAGCAATCAGCCCCAGCATTTT. This translates into CASSWSGGSNQPQHF.

This clone was detected a few times. The chain is built from TRBV6-5 and TRBJ2-7, with a tentative D call TRBD1 (7 bases). From germline, CDR1 is MNHEY and CDR2 SVGAGI. This CDR3 contains 14 residues. V dropped 6 bases and J dropped 7 bases, with 19 bases sitting between them. The CDR3 region has the DNA TGTGCCAGCAGAGGAGGGCAGGGGGGCGGTGAGCAGTACTTC. Encoded protein: CASRGGQGGGEQYF.

This clone was detected only a few times. This chain uses TRBV9 with TRBJ2-7, with D uncertain. The CDR3 consists of 12 residues. V was clipped by 3 bases and J by 4 bases, with 8 bases between them. The germline V gene encodes CDR1 SGDLS and CDR2 YYNGEE. The CDR3 nucleotides read TGTGCCAGCAGCGCAGACCTGTACGAGCAGTACTTC. Translation gives CASSADLYEQYF.

The chain has TRBV5-1 and TRBJ2-7; 9 bases are shared with TRBD1. The trim removed 4 bases at V and 3 bases at J, leaving 14 bases unmatched. Germline V CDR1 and CDR2: SGHRS, YFSETQ. CDR3 length: 17 residues. The CDR3 spells CASSEHYRGQGIYEQYF. CDR3 DNA: TGCGCCAGCAGCGAACACTATCGGGGACAGGGTATCTACGAGCAGTACTTC.

The chain combines TRBV29-1 with TRBJ1-2, with TRBD1 as a possible D gene (5 bases). V lost 4 bases, J lost 4 bases, and 10 bases lay in between. Germline CDR1 reads SQVTM; CDR2 reads ANQGSEA. The CDR3 is 12 residues long. CDR3 sequence: CSVVDSSYGYTF. Here the CDR3 DNA reads TGCAGCGTTGTAGACAGCAGCTATGGCTACACCTTC. The full variable domain, rest sourced from reference TRBV29-1 and TRBJ1-2, is SAVISQKPSRDICQRGTSLTIQCQVDSQVTMMFWYRQQPGQSLTLIATANQGSEATYESGFVIDKFPISRPNLTFSTLTVSNMSPEDSSIYLCSVVDSSYGYTFGSGTRLTVV.

J is TRBJ1-6 and V is TRBV2; no reliable D call. The CDR3 length is 15 residues. Germline V CDR1 and CDR2: SNHLY, FYNNEI. Trimming cost V 7 bases and J 5 bases, with 15 bases left between them. The CDR3 spells CASKGGLINNSPLHF. CDR3 sequence (DNA): TGTGCCAGCAAAGGAGGGCTGATTAATAATTCACCCCTCCACTTT.

The chain uses TRBV9 and TRBJ2-1; 10 bases fit TRBD1. The CDR3 spans 14 residues. The trim removed 4 bases at V and 5 bases at J, leaving 3 bases unmatched. The germline V gene encodes CDR1 SGDLS and CDR2 YYNGEE. CDR3 sequence reads: CASSPGTGDNEQFF. In nucleotides, the CDR3 is TGTGCCAGCAGCCCTGGGACAGGGGACAATGAGCAGTTCTTC. Together with reference TRBV9 and TRBJ2-1, the CDR3 gives the full variable domain: DSGVTQTPKHLITATGQRVTLRCSPRSGDLSVYWYQQSLDQGLQFLIQYYNGEERAKGNILERFSAQQFPDLHSELNLSSLELGDSALYFCASSPGTGDNEQFFGPGTRLTVL.

This clone was seen only once. V usage is TRBV29-1 and J usage is TRBJ2-7, with 10 bases aligning to TRBD2. This CDR3 has 15 amino acids. J lost 0 bases, V lost 5 bases, and 7 bases had no gene match. Germline CDR1 SQVTM, CDR2 ANQGSEA. CDR3 DNA sequence: TGCAGCGTTTTCGGACTAGCGGCCAGCTCCTACGAGCAGTACTTC. Translated, it gives CSVFGLAASSYEQYF.

This clone was picked up a small number of times. The J gene is TRBJ2-1, the V gene TRBV29-1; D is ambiguous. Germline V CDR1 and CDR2: SQVTM, ANQGSEA. There are 11 residues in the CDR3. Trimming stripped 6 bases from V and 7 bases from J, with 10 bases between. CDR3 nucleotide sequence: TGCAGCGTGGAGTCTCAGAATGAGCAGTTCTTC. The encoded protein is CSVESQNEQFF.